One and the same sample provided the 10 T cell receptor beta chains below, sequenced in a study of T cells expressing NK-cell markers. Reprocessing the 5' RACE reads, TCRdb reports a single entry for every CDR3 protein and omits DNA. Here the sample table reports about 180,000 distinct CDR3 sequences. The sequenced material came from blood T cells: a sorted CD56 or NKG2C T cell subset, CD4+ or CD8+ T cells, or bulk PBMC T cells (not recorded which). These receptor sequences come from a man aged 18-70 years in good health.

The V call is TRBV9, the J call TRBJ2-7; the D gene TCRdb calls, TRBD1, cannot be checked with no DNA. Germline lookup yields CDR1 SGDLS and CDR2 YYNGEE. The CDR3 consists of 15 residues. CDR3: CASSLAGDAGYEQYF.

The rearrangement uses TRBV13 and TRBJ2-2; lacking DNA, the TRBD2 call made by TCRdb goes unchecked. There are 14 residues in the CDR3. CDR1 and CDR2 from the germline V gene are PRHDT and FYEKMQ (reference sequence). The CDR3 loop reads CASSQRAETGELFF.

This rearrangement joins TRBV2 to TRBJ1-5; the D call from TCRdb, TRBD1, cannot be confirmed without DNA. Germline V CDR1 and CDR2: SNHLY, FYNNEI. The length of the CDR3 is 15 residues. The CDR3 sequence is CALGTGGESNQPQHF.

The rearrangement links TRBV5-1 to TRBJ2-7; TCRdb calls TRBD1, which cannot be checked without DNA. Per germline, CDR1 SGHRS and CDR2 YFSETQ. The CDR3 sequence is 14 residues long. This CDR3 is CASTPRPGNNEQYF. Full variable domain (rest looked up from reference TRBV5-1 and TRBJ2-7): KAGVTQTPRYLIKTRGQQVTLSCSPISGHRSVSWYQQTPGQGLQFLFEYFSETQRNKGNFPGRFSGRQFSNSRSEMNVSTLELGDSALYLCASTPRPGNNEQYFGPGTRLTVT.

The rearrangement joins TRBV11-3 to TRBJ2-7; the TRBD1 assignment by TCRdb is unverifiable without DNA. The germline CDR1 and CDR2 sequences are SGHNT and YENEEA. The CDR3 has 13 residues. The CDR3 reads CASSPGPGTEQYF.

This chain uses TRBV4-2 with TRBJ2-3; lacking DNA, the TRBD1 call made by TCRdb goes unchecked. CDR1 and CDR2 (germline): LGHNA, YNFKEQ. This CDR3 region has 15 residues. The CDR3 loop is CASSQGQGSSDTQYF.

This sequence joins TRBV9 and TRBJ2-1; TCRdb selects TRBD1, and the lack of DNA leaves this call unchecked. The CDR3 is 15 residues long. CDR1 is SGDLS, CDR2 YYNGEE, per germline. This CDR3 reads CASSASGDQHNEQFF.

The V and J genes are TRBV5-1 and TRBJ2-7; TCRdb's D call of TRBD1 is untestable without DNA. This CDR3 is 15 amino acids long. Germline CDR1 reads SGHRS; CDR2 reads YFSETQ. The CDR3 loop is CASSWVTGGDYEQYF.

The chain links TRBV21-1 to TRBJ1-2; TCRdb's D gene call, TRBD1, goes unchecked for lack of DNA. TRBV21-1 corresponds to a pseudogene. The CDR3 runs 12 residues. The chain's CDR3 is CASSKGRGGYTF.

V gene TRBV19 combines with J gene TRBJ2-7; TCRdb selects TRBD2, and the lack of DNA leaves this call unchecked. The germline gives CDR1 LNHDA, CDR2 SQIVND (reference sequence). The CDR3 spans 14 residues. The CDR3 sequence is CASSPPGLAAEQYF.